The rows below give T cell receptor beta chains drawn from one sample of a study of cytotoxic CD8 clonotypes in ibrutinib-treated CLL. Profiled with immunoSEQ multiplex PCR; TCRdb holds only in-frame clones, not every one. The table records about 68,000 clones, roughly 72% of them present only once. The sequenced sample was PBMCs, obtained after 12 months of ibrutinib treatment. Every receptor here comes from a human donor with chronic lymphocytic leukemia. Each CDR3 is given without its conserved first and last residue. Each record gives: J gene, V gene, CDR3 protein.

>TRBJ1-5|TRBV2
ASSEQGAGQPQH
>TRBJ1-1|TRBV19
ASSINRGDTEAF
>TRBJ1-6|TRBV5-1
ASSWSGIGDSPLH
>TRBJ2-3|TRBV5-1
ASSLEGTGTYTQY
>TRBJ1-6|TRBV10-3
AISAIRGRSYNSPLH
>TRBJ1-5|TRBV7-3
ASSLQGAGSQPQH
>TRBJ1-5|TRBV19
ASSPQYRNQPQH
>TRBJ2-1|TRBV6-5
ASSHTSSSYNEQF
>TRBJ1-1|TRBV21-1
ASSTPGHANTEAF
>TRBJ2-5|TRBV4-3
ASSQGVGRGGETQY
>TRBJ1-4|TRBV5-1
ASSVGTGGEKLF
>TRBJ2-2|TRBV11-3
ASSLTYTGELF
>TRBJ1-1|TRBV4-3
ASSQDRETRAF
>TRBJ2-5|TRBV18
ASSPGAGRETQY
>TRBJ2-2|TRBV28
ASTKAGTGGSGELF
>TRBJ1-1|TRBV11-1
ASSFLEGTEAF
>TRBJ2-7|TRBV7-9
ASSFLGYEQY
>TRBJ2-7|TRBV6-5
ASSYGGAQTYEQY
>TRBJ2-2|TRBV7-9
ASSLDPGLAGARPGELF
>TRBJ2-7|TRBV5-6
ASSPIDRATYEQY
>TRBJ1-2|TRBV28
ASSYARAGVNYGYT
>TRBJ1-2|TRBV4-3
ASSQAEAANYGYT
>TRBJ1-6|TRBV7-2
ASSSGTGYNSPLH
>TRBJ1-4|TRBV5-1
ASSLRQDNEKLF
>TRBJ1-3|TRBV18
ASSPRGNTIY
>TRBJ1-1|TRBV19
ASSKGTGDKAF
>TRBJ2-3|TRBV19
ASSIGTRTGTWDTQY
>TRBJ1-1|TRBV5-6
ASSLGGGDTEAF
>TRBJ2-1|TRBV2
ASSSDDWNEQF
>TRBJ1-1|TRBV5-6
ASSLFLGVKNTEAF
>TRBJ1-2|TRBV2
ASRADYGYT
>TRBJ1-6|TRBV11-2
ATHRDSNSPLH
>TRBJ1-1|TRBV7-7
ASSLDQNTEAF
>TRBJ1-2|TRBV7-2
ASSLSITGRVQGYT
>TRBJ1-2|TRBV10-3
ATLQGGGYT
>TRBJ2-3|TRBV4-3
ASSQDGGGRGDTQY
>TRBJ1-3|TRBV2
ASRTDRTSGNTIY
>TRBJ2-6|TRBV5-1
ASRIGDSGANVLT
>TRBJ2-1|TRBV5-1
ASSQGQPRLYNEQF
>TRBJ2-2|TRBV13
ASSHRLAGEGELF
>TRBJ2-5|TRBV5-6
ASSLSGVGQETQY
>TRBJ1-2|TRBV11-2
ASSLAGRGYT
>TRBJ1-2|TRBV19
ASSARDRNYGYT